Below, 18 T cell receptor beta chains from the same sample are listed, as sequenced in a study of T cells in localized non-small cell lung cancer. Assay used: immunoSEQ multiplex PCR; TCRdb lists only in-frame clones, some missing. The table includes 55,000 to 80,000 clones, 70% to 90% detected once. The specimen comprised peripheral blood, sampled before any cancer treatment. Receptor source: a female donor over 55 with stage I lung adenocarcinoma.

The chain combines TRBV11-2 with TRBJ2-2, with D tentatively TRBD2 (5 bases). The CDR3 sequence is 15 residues long. Germline V gene sequence: CDR1 SGHAT, CDR2 FQNNGV. Trimming took off 5 bases at V and 5 bases at J, with 15 bases between the two ends. CDR3: CASSQAPGGTGELFF. CDR3 nucleotides: TGTGCCAGCAGCCAAGCCCCGGGCGGGACCGGGGAGCTGTTTTTT.

The J gene is TRBJ2-7, the V gene TRBV5-6; 8 positions match TRBD1. The ends lost 1 base at V and 2 bases at J; junction bases unmatched: 8. Germline V gene data show CDR1 as SGHDT and CDR2 as YYEEEE. The CDR3 runs 16 residues. This CDR3 reads CASSLRRTGNPYEQYF. DNA of the CDR3: TGTGCCAGCAGCTTGAGGAGGACAGGGAATCCCTACGAGCAGTACTTC.

V usage is TRBV2 and J usage is TRBJ1-2, with D possibly TRBD1 on 6 matching bases. V lost 7 bases to trimming and J lost 2 bases, with 11 bases between them. CDR1 and CDR2 from the germline V gene are SNHLY and FYNNEI. The CDR3 has 13 residues. The DNA for the CDR3 is TGTGCCAGCAACCAACAGGGAAACTATGGCTACACCTTC. The encoded protein is CASNQQGNYGYTF.

As to this clone: One end of the junction is discordant with germline, which a read error may explain. The gene calls are TRBV30 and TRBJ2-7; tentatively, D is TRBD2 (6 bases). The CDR3 spans 12 residues. Looked up from germline, CDR1 is GTSNPN and CDR2 is SVGIG (reference sequence). CDR3 in amino acids: CAWSFQLGTPDF. The CDR3 region has the DNA TGTGCCTGGAGTTTTCAGTTGGGGACTCCAGACTTC.

The DNA of the CDR3 is TGTGCCAGCAGTGCCTTGGTCCCGGGGGCTTACGAGCAGTACTTC. The encoded protein is CASSALVPGAYEQYF. This chain links TRBV28 with TRBJ2-7; D is tentatively TRBD1 or TRBD2 (6 bases each). The germline V gene has CDR1 MDHEN and CDR2 SYDVKM. The CDR3 contains 15 residues. Trimming took off 5 bases at V and 4 bases at J, with 18 bases between the two ends.

This clone has only a few counts. The CDR3 region is CASSLWQPRDGYTF. CDR3 bases: TGCGCCAGCAGCTTGTGGCAGCCTCGGGATGGCTACACCTTC. The J gene is TRBJ1-2, the V gene TRBV5-1; D is undetermined. CDR1 and CDR2 (germline): SGHRS, YFSETQ. This CDR3 is 14 amino acids long. V was trimmed by 1 base and J by 6 bases, leaving 13 bases between them.

The chain has TRBV7-2 and TRBJ1-4, with D maybe TRBD1 (5 bases). From germline, CDR1 is SGHTA and CDR2 FQGNSA. The CDR3 contains 15 residues. Trimming took off 1 base at V and 7 bases at J, with 13 bases between the two ends. CDR3 protein: CASSLVAGVLEKLFF. The CDR3, as DNA: TGTGCCAGCAGCTTAGTTGCGGGGGTTCTTGAAAAACTGTTTTTT.

The chain combines TRBV7-2 with TRBJ2-7; 7 bases line up with TRBD1. Germline CDR1 and CDR2: SGHTA and FQGNSA. CDR3 length: 14 residues. V was pared by 5 bases and J by 0 bases, with 4 bases of the junction left unmatched. The CDR3 protein is CASSSDRVSYEQYF. The DNA of the CDR3 is TGTGCCAGCAGCAGCGACAGGGTCTCCTACGAGCAGTACTTC. Drawing the rest from reference TRBV7-2 and TRBJ2-7, the complete variable domain is GAGVSQSPSNKVTEKGKDVELRCDPISGHTALYWYRQSLGQGLEFLIYFQGNSAPDKSGLPSDRFSAERTGGSVSTLTIQRTQQEDSAVYLCASSSDRVSYEQYFGPGTRLTVT.

The chain joins TRBV7-8 to TRBJ2-5; D not resolved. Germline CDR1 and CDR2: SGHVS and FQNEAQ. Trimming shortened V by 3 bases and J by 2 bases, and 10 bases separated the two germline ends. The CDR3 extends over 14 amino acids. CDR3 amino acids: CASSFGRQQETQYF. CDR3 nucleotides: TGTGCCAGCAGCTTTGGAAGACAACAAGAGACCCAGTACTTC.

The chain carries TRBV6-1 and TRBJ1-1, with D unresolved. Germline V CDR1 and CDR2: MNHNS, SASEGT. With 1 base removed from V and 6 bases from J, the gap between germline ends came to 12 bases. This CDR3 has 14 residues. The CDR3 nucleotides are TGTGCCAGCAGTGAAGAGGCCCGGAGGGCTGAAGCTTTCTTT. Its protein is CASSEEARRAEAFF.

The chain recombines TRBV6-1 with TRBJ2-7, with a possible D match to TRBD2 (6 bases). This CDR3 is 15 amino acids long. Deletions cut 0 bases from V and 6 bases from J, with 15 bases between. CDR1 is MNHNS and CDR2 is SASEGT in the germline V gene. The CDR3 protein is CASSEAREFLREQYF. CDR3 nucleotide sequence: TGTGCCAGCAGTGAAGCCCGGGAGTTTTTGCGCGAGCAGTACTTC.

This sequence joins TRBV7-3 and TRBJ1-3; 7 bases line up with TRBD1. The germline V gene has CDR1 SGHTA and CDR2 FQGTGA. V was clipped by 1 base and J by 3 bases; unmatched bases: 6. The CDR3 spans 16 residues. The DNA of the CDR3 is TGTGCCAGCAGCTTAAAACAGGGGAAGAGTGGAAACACCATATATTTT. Amino acids: CASSLKQGKSGNTIYF.

There are a few counts of this clone. The chain is built from TRBV5-6 and TRBJ1-2, with 12 positions matching TRBD1. There are 15 residues in the CDR3. Per germline, CDR1 SGHDT and CDR2 YYEEEE. V lost 3 bases and J lost 5; bases outside the gene matches: 5. CDR3 in DNA: TGTGCCAGCAGCTCCCGGGACAGGGGGCTTTATGGCTACACCTTC. This gives the protein CASSSRDRGLYGYTF.

V and J are TRBV6-4 and TRBJ2-1; 10 nucleotides line up with TRBD2. Trimming cost V 7 bases and J 7 bases; bases outside gene matches: 4. This CDR3 is 13 amino acids long. Germline V gene lookup returns CDR1 MRHNA and CDR2 SNTAGT. The CDR3 loop is CASKPSGGNEQFF. In nucleotides, the CDR3 is TGTGCCAGCAAGCCTAGCGGGGGTAATGAGCAGTTCTTC.

This clone was counted once. The chain carries TRBV11-2 and TRBJ2-3; 9 bases align to TRBD2. The CDR3 consists of 17 residues. CDR1 SGHAT and CDR2 FQNNGV come from the germline V gene. V shed 5 bases and J 1 base; nucleotides not matched to a gene: 10. The CDR3 DNA reads TGTGCCAGCAGCCTACGAGGCGGGGGGGCCGGCACAGATACGCAGTATTTT. Amino acids: CASSLRGGGAGTDTQYF.

This clone was detected only once. For the CDR3, the DNA is TGTGCCAGCAGCAAACGTTTACGGGGTCGGCCTAATGAAAAACTGTTTTTT. Residues: CASSKRLRGRPNEKLFF. This sequence joins TRBV21-1 and TRBJ1-4. TRBV21-1 is given as a pseudogene. CDR3 length: 17 residues.

The V call is TRBV5-6, the J call TRBJ2-6; D gene unclear. Trimming left V 5 bases short and J 0 bases short, with 6 bases between. The germline V gene encodes CDR1 SGHDT and CDR2 YYEEEE. The CDR3 is 14 amino acids. The DNA for the CDR3 is TGTGCCAGCAGACCAAACTCTGGGGCCAACGTCCTGACTTTC. Residues: CASRPNSGANVLTF.

This rearrangement joins TRBV9 to TRBJ2-1; perhaps TRBD1 as D (6 bases). This CDR3 region has 16 residues. Germline lookup yields CDR1 SGDLS and CDR2 YYNGEE. V was cut by 0 bases and J by 12 bases, with 22 bases left in between. CDR3 protein: CASSVDRAGATMTQFF. The CDR3 DNA reads TGTGCCAGCAGCGTAGACAGGGCAGGGGCTACAATGACGCAGTTCTTC. The full variable domain, its missing parts supplied by reference TRBV9 and TRBJ2-1, is DSGVTQTPKHLITATGQRVTLRCSPRSGDLSVYWYQQSLDQGLQFLIQYYNGEERAKGNILERFSAQQFPDLHSELNLSSLELGDSALYFCASSVDRAGATMTQFFGPGTRLTVL.